The rows below give T cell receptor beta chains drawn from one sample of a study of graft-versus-host responses after intestinal transplantation. Generated by immunoSEQ multiplex PCR, the TCRdb table keeps only in-frame clones and is missing some. Among about 45,000 clones listed, roughly 91% were seen once. Sequences were derived from PBMCs, sampled 524 days after transplant. These receptors all come from a human patient who received an intestinal transplant, so some T cells may come from the graft donor. CDR3s include the opening cysteine and the closing phenylalanine or tryptophan. The order of the fields is D gene, J gene, V gene, clone size, CDR3 length, CDR3 protein, CDR3 DNA. The D gene is left open where the match is weak. Only part of the rows carry a size: once, few, many, or a class if the clone is expanded.

d_gene: .
j_gene: TRBJ2-2
v_gene: TRBV5-1
abundance: .
len: 15
CDR3aa: CASSDSRGGTGELFF
CDR3nt: TGCGCCAGCAGCGATTCCAGGGGAGGCACCGGGGAGCTGTTTTTT

d_gene: TRBD2
j_gene: TRBJ2-7
v_gene: TRBV9
abundance: .
len: 15
CDR3aa: CASSVGTSGSYEQYF
CDR3nt: TGTGCCAGCAGCGTAGGGACTAGCGGTTCCTACGAGCAGTACTTC

d_gene: .
j_gene: TRBJ2-7
v_gene: TRBV5-4
abundance: .
len: 13
CDR3aa: CASSSGYRAEQYF
CDR3nt: TGTGCCAGCAGCTCTGGGTACAGAGCCGAGCAGTACTTC

d_gene: .
j_gene: TRBJ1-6
v_gene: TRBV4-2
abundance: once
len: 17
CDR3aa: CASSLEGTGTRNSPLHF
CDR3nt: TGTGCCAGCAGCTTGGAGGGCACAGGGACTCGGAATTCACCCCTCCACTTT

d_gene: TRBD1
j_gene: TRBJ1-2
v_gene: TRBV9
abundance: .
len: 15
CDR3aa: CASSVGRDRPYGYTF
CDR3nt: TGTGCCAGCAGCGTAGGGAGGGACAGGCCCTATGGCTACACCTTC

d_gene: .
j_gene: TRBJ2-7
v_gene: TRBV28
abundance: .
len: 16
CDR3aa: CASMGTSQGGYYEQYF
CDR3nt: TGTGCCAGCATGGGGACCTCACAGGGAGGCTACTACGAGCAGTACTTC

d_gene: TRBD1
j_gene: TRBJ2-5
v_gene: TRBV9
abundance: .
len: 14
CDR3aa: CASSAQDRQETQYF
CDR3nt: TGTGCCAGCAGCGCCCAGGACAGGCAAGAGACCCAGTACTTC

d_gene: TRBD1
j_gene: TRBJ1-5
v_gene: TRBV7-9
abundance: .
len: 17
CDR3aa: CASSSGQGRYSNQPQHF
CDR3nt: TGTGCCAGCAGCTCCGGACAGGGTCGCTATAGCAATCAGCCCCAGCATTTT

d_gene: .
j_gene: TRBJ2-7
v_gene: TRBV27
abundance: .
len: 14
CDR3aa: CASSLSAPYYEQYF
CDR3nt: TGTGCCAGCAGTTTATCAGCTCCCTACTACGAGCAGTACTTC

d_gene: TRBD2
j_gene: TRBJ2-5
v_gene: TRBV28
abundance: .
len: 15
CDR3aa: CASSLLAGREETQYF
CDR3nt: TGTGCCAGCAGTTTACTAGCGGGAAGAGAAGAGACCCAGTACTTC

d_gene: TRBD1
j_gene: TRBJ2-7
v_gene: TRBV4-1
abundance: .
len: 15
CDR3aa: CASSQRWTGTYEQYF
CDR3nt: TGCGCCAGCAGCCAAAGGTGGACAGGAACCTACGAGCAGTACTTC

d_gene: TRBD2
j_gene: TRBJ2-7
v_gene: TRBV10-3
abundance: .
len: 14
CDR3aa: CAISGLAGGYEQYF
CDR3nt: TGTGCCATCTCGGGGCTAGCGGGAGGCTACGAGCAGTACTTC

d_gene: TRBD2
j_gene: TRBJ2-1
v_gene: TRBV18
abundance: .
len: 16
CDR3aa: CASSPLSGRSNNEQFF
CDR3nt: TGTGCCAGCTCACCCCTGAGCGGGAGGTCAAACAATGAGCAGTTCTTC

d_gene: TRBD2
j_gene: TRBJ2-2
v_gene: TRBV15
abundance: .
len: 14
CDR3aa: CAGGSLAGTGELFF
CDR3nt: TGTGCCGGGGGGAGTCTAGCGGGCACCGGGGAGCTGTTTTTT

d_gene: TRBD2
j_gene: TRBJ2-1
v_gene: TRBV5-1
abundance: .
len: 17
CDR3aa: CASSLTGLLAGVKEQFF
CDR3nt: TGCGCCAGCAGCTTGACAGGACTACTAGCGGGAGTGAAGGAGCAGTTCTTC

d_gene: .
j_gene: TRBJ1-1
v_gene: TRBV30
abundance: .
len: 13
CDR3aa: CAWSDHPNTEAFF
CDR3nt: TGTGCCTGGAGTGACCACCCGAACACTGAAGCTTTCTTT

d_gene: TRBD1
j_gene: TRBJ2-7
v_gene: TRBV5-1
abundance: .
len: 13
CDR3aa: CASSWDSTYEQYF
CDR3nt: TGCGCCAGCAGCTGGGACAGCACCTACGAGCAGTACTTC

d_gene: TRBD2
j_gene: TRBJ2-7
v_gene: TRBV18
abundance: .
len: 13
CDR3aa: CASSPRRGYEQYF
CDR3nt: TGTGCCAGCTCACCAAGGCGGGGGTACGAGCAGTACTTC

d_gene: TRBD1
j_gene: TRBJ1-2
v_gene: TRBV4-1
abundance: .
len: 20
CDR3aa: CASSHRSPGQGGAGGYGYTF
CDR3nt: TGCGCCAGCAGCCACAGATCTCCGGGACAGGGTGGGGCAGGAGGGTATGGCTACACCTTC

d_gene: .
j_gene: TRBJ1-2
v_gene: TRBV7-3
abundance: .
len: 13
CDR3aa: CASSLTAWDGYTF
CDR3nt: TGTGCCAGCAGCTTAACGGCCTGGGATGGCTACACCTTC

d_gene: .
j_gene: TRBJ2-5
v_gene: TRBV7-9
abundance: .
len: 16
CDR3aa: CASSQSRGAGGETQYF
CDR3nt: TGTGCCAGCAGCCAGTCCAGGGGAGCCGGAGGGGAGACCCAGTACTTC

d_gene: TRBD2
j_gene: TRBJ2-1
v_gene: TRBV28
abundance: .
len: 16
CDR3aa: CASSTLLAGGHNEQFF
CDR3nt: TGTGCCAGCAGTACCTTACTAGCGGGAGGACACAATGAGCAGTTCTTC

d_gene: TRBD1
j_gene: TRBJ2-3
v_gene: TRBV19
abundance: .
len: 16
CDR3aa: CASSMLGQGVLDTQYF
CDR3nt: TGTGCCAGTAGTATGTTGGGACAGGGTGTCCTGGATACGCAGTATTTT

d_gene: TRBD1
j_gene: TRBJ2-2
v_gene: TRBV7-3
abundance: .
len: 17
CDR3aa: CASSLIPGTGVGGELFF
CDR3nt: TGTGCCAGCAGCTTAATACCCGGGACAGGGGTTGGCGGGGAGCTGTTTTTT

d_gene: TRBD1
j_gene: TRBJ2-1
v_gene: TRBV28
abundance: .
len: 17
CDR3aa: CASSLWNRGSSYNEQFF
CDR3nt: TGTGCCAGCAGTTTATGGAACAGGGGTAGCTCCTACAATGAGCAGTTCTTC

d_gene: .
j_gene: TRBJ2-1
v_gene: TRBV4-1
abundance: .
len: 17
CDR3aa: CASSQDFRVTSYNEQFF
CDR3nt: TGCGCCAGCAGCCAAGATTTCAGGGTCACCTCCTACAATGAGCAGTTCTTC

d_gene: TRBD2
j_gene: TRBJ2-7
v_gene: TRBV5-6
abundance: once
len: 15
CDR3aa: CASSFIGTSGYEQYF
CDR3nt: TGTGCCAGCAGCTTTATTGGGACTAGCGGCTACGAGCAGTACTTC

d_gene: .
j_gene: TRBJ1-4
v_gene: TRBV2
abundance: .
len: 15
CDR3aa: CASSVRTATNEKLFF
CDR3nt: TGTGCCAGCAGTGTCAGGACAGCAACTAATGAAAAACTGTTTTTT

d_gene: TRBD1
j_gene: TRBJ2-5
v_gene: TRBV7-3
abundance: .
len: 13
CDR3aa: CASSPDRVETQYF
CDR3nt: TGTGCCAGCAGCCCCGACAGGGTAGAGACCCAGTACTTC

d_gene: TRBD1
j_gene: TRBJ1-1
v_gene: TRBV19
abundance: .
len: 14
CDR3aa: CASSIGQGFTEAFF
CDR3nt: TGTGCCAGTAGTATTGGACAGGGGTTCACTGAAGCTTTCTTT

d_gene: .
j_gene: TRBJ1-2
v_gene: TRBV28
abundance: few
len: 15
CDR3aa: CASSLDLPGGYGYTF
CDR3nt: TGTGCCAGCAGTCTAGATCTCCCCGGGGGGTATGGCTACACCTTC

d_gene: TRBD2
j_gene: TRBJ2-1
v_gene: TRBV7-8
abundance: .
len: 19
CDR3aa: CASSLGGLAGVLGYNEQFF
CDR3nt: TGTGCCAGCAGCTTAGGGGGACTAGCGGGAGTATTGGGTTACAATGAGCAGTTCTTC

d_gene: .
j_gene: TRBJ1-2
v_gene: TRBV28
abundance: .
len: 13
CDR3aa: CASSLPRENGYTF
CDR3nt: TGTGCCAGCAGTTTACCTAGGGAGAATGGCTACACCTTC

d_gene: .
j_gene: TRBJ1-5
v_gene: TRBV2
abundance: .
len: 14
CDR3aa: CASSVPQGNQPQHF
CDR3nt: TGTGCCAGCAGTGTCCCCCAGGGCAATCAGCCCCAGCATTTT

d_gene: TRBD1
j_gene: TRBJ2-5
v_gene: TRBV5-5
abundance: .
len: 15
CDR3aa: CASSPGGQAKGTQYF
CDR3nt: TGTGCCAGCAGTCCAGGGGGCCAGGCAAAGGGGACCCAGTACTTC

d_gene: TRBD1
j_gene: TRBJ2-5
v_gene: TRBV10-3
abundance: few
len: 13
CDR3aa: CAISRTGQETQYF
CDR3nt: TGTGCCATCAGCCGGACAGGGCAAGAGACCCAGTACTTC

d_gene: .
j_gene: TRBJ1-1
v_gene: TRBV2
abundance: once
len: 15
CDR3aa: CASSEVRILNTEAFF
CDR3nt: TGTGCCAGCAGTGAAGTGCGGATATTGAACACTGAAGCTTTCTTT

d_gene: .
j_gene: TRBJ2-1
v_gene: TRBV5-4
abundance: .
len: 16
CDR3aa: CASSYGSSSSYNEQFF
CDR3nt: TGTGCCAGCAGCTATGGATCAAGCAGCTCCTACAATGAGCAGTTCTTC

d_gene: TRBD2
j_gene: TRBJ2-2
v_gene: TRBV11-3
abundance: .
len: 15
CDR3aa: CASSRLAGGIGELFF
CDR3nt: TGTGCCAGCAGCCGACTAGCGGGAGGTATCGGGGAGCTGTTTTTT

d_gene: TRBD2
j_gene: TRBJ2-7
v_gene: TRBV29-1
abundance: .
len: 13
CDR3aa: CSGRTSGRSEQYF
CDR3nt: TGCAGCGGCAGGACTAGCGGGAGGAGCGAGCAGTACTTC

d_gene: TRBD1
j_gene: TRBJ2-2
v_gene: TRBV29-1
abundance: .
len: 14
CDR3aa: CSVETGRGNGELFF
CDR3nt: TGCAGCGTTGAAACCGGCAGGGGGAACGGGGAGCTGTTTTTT

d_gene: .
j_gene: TRBJ1-3
v_gene: TRBV5-4
abundance: .
len: 15
CDR3aa: CASSLEAGLGNTIYF
CDR3nt: TGTGCCAGCAGCTTGGAGGCAGGGCTAGGAAACACCATATATTTT

d_gene: TRBD1
j_gene: TRBJ1-2
v_gene: TRBV7-9
abundance: .
len: 12
CDR3aa: CASSPTGLGYTF
CDR3nt: TGTGCCAGCAGCCCGACAGGGCTGGGCTACACCTTC